This T cell receptor beta chain was captured by sequencing in a study of cytomegalovirus exposure and HLA in healthy donors. General observations from the study: Later analysis suggested links between common viral pathogens and several top significant clusters. Reported performance of the classifier showed diagnosis of cytomegalovirus status with high specificity and sensitivity. Cytomegalovirus association was listed for about 150 TCR beta chains.

This CDR3 is 13 amino acids long. Trimming took off 1 base at V and 2 bases at J, with 5 bases between the two ends. Per the germline V gene, CDR1 is SEHNR and CDR2 is FQNEAQ (reference sequence). PCR used 60 Vbeta primers and 13 Jbeta primers. Per the study methods: An analysis performed later counted 70 million to 90 million unique TCR beta chains (roughly 11 million of them shared). Some clones are missing from TCRdb's copy, which holds only in-frame ones; the method was immunoSEQ multiplex PCR. V and J calls and clone size are copied from that table; D and trimming were computed from the DNA. Among about 160,000 clones listed, around 88% were seen once. Note on this clone: Its antigen is currently unknown. Other DNA sequences in the sample encode the same CDR3.

The receptor was isolated from a woman aged 18 to 35 in good health and CMV-seronegative. The chain recombines TRBV7-9 with TRBJ1-2; D gene uncertain. The sequenced sample consisted of PBMCs. The CDR3 nucleotides are TGTGCCAGCAGCTTAGTCCAGAACTATGGCTACACCTTC. Its protein is CASSLVQNYGYTF.